The source of this T cell receptor (beta chain) is a study of spatial heterogeneity in lung cancer. Study outcomes and limitations: Intratumoral expanded alpha and beta TCR counts were found to track tumor mutation counts.

TCRdb redid the calling of the 5' RACE reads with MiXCR, one entry per CDR3 protein. The repertoire has some 3,000 distinct CDR3 sequences, roughly a quarter of them found once; the top ten carry approximately 10%. As to time point: sample taken at primary tumor resection. CDR3 size: 13 residues. The ends were cut back, 10 bases at V and 8 bases at J, with 18 bases in the middle. The germline CDR1 and CDR2 sequences are ENHRY and SYGVKD. Regarding this clonotype: Its cognate antigen is unknown.

This specimen was lung tumor tissue, taken at surgery. This TCR was sampled from a female donor with early-stage non-small cell lung cancer. This rearrangement joins TRBV10-3 to TRBJ1-5; the D is unclear. The CDR3: CATQFGSEKPQHF. DNA for the CDR3: TGTGCCACCCAGTTTGGCAGCGAGAAGCCCCAGCATTTT.